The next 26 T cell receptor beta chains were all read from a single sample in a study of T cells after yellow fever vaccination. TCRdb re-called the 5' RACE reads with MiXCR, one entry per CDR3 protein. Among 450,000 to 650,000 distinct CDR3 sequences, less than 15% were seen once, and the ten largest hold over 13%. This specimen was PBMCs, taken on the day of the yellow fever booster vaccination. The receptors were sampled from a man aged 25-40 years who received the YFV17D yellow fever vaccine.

CDR3 amino acids: CASHLAGRETQYF. CDR3 nucleotides: TGTGCCAGTCATCTAGCGGGGAGGGAGACCCAGTACTTC. The V gene is TRBV6-1, the J gene TRBJ2-5; 9 bases are a match to TRBD2. V lost 9 bases, J lost 5 bases, and 7 bases stayed unmatched. Germline CDR1 and CDR2: MNHNS and SASEGT. The CDR3 runs 13 residues.

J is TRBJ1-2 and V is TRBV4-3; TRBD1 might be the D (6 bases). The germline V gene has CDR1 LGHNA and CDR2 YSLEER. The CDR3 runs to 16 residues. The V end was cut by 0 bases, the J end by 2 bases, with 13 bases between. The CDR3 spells CASSQDPAGANYGYTF. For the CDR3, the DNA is TGCGCCAGCAGCCAAGATCCCGCGGGGGCGAACTATGGCTACACCTTC.

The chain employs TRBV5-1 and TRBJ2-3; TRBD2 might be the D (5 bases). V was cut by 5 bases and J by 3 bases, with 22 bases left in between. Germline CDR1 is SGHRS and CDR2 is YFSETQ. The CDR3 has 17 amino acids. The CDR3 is CASRLGNRDLTTDTQYF. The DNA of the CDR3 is TGCGCCAGCAGACTAGGTAACAGAGATTTAACAACAGATACGCAGTATTTT. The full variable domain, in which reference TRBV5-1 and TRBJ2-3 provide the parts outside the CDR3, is KAGVTQTPRYLIKTRGQQVTLSCSPISGHRSVSWYQQTPGQGLQFLFEYFSETQRNKGNFPGRFSGRQFSNSRSEMNVSTLELGDSALYLCASRLGNRDLTTDTQYFGPGTRLTVL.

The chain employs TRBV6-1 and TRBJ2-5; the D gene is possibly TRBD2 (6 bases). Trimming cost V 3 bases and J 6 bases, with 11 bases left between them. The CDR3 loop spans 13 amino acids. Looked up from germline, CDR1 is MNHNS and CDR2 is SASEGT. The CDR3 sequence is CASSDLASQTQYF. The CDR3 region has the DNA TGTGCCAGCAGTGACCTAGCGTCACAGACCCAGTACTTC.

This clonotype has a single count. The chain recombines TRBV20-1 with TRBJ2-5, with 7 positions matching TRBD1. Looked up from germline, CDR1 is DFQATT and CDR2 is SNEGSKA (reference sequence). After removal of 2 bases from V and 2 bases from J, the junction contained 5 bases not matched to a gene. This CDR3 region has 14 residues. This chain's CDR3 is CSARPGTEQETQYF. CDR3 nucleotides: TGCAGTGCTAGACCTGGGACAGAACAAGAGACCCAGTACTTC.

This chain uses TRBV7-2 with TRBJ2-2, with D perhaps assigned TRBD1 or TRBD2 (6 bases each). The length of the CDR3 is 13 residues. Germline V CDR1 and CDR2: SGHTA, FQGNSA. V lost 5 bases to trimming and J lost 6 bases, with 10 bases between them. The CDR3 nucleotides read TGTGCCAGCAGCAAAAGGGGGGCCGGGGAGCTGTTTTTT. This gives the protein CASSKRGAGELFF. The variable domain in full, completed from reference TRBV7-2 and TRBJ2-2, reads GAGVSQSPSNKVTEKGKDVELRCDPISGHTALYWYRQSLGQGLEFLIYFQGNSAPDKSGLPSDRFSAERTGGSVSTLTIQRTQQEDSAVYLCASSKRGAGELFFGEGSRLTVL.

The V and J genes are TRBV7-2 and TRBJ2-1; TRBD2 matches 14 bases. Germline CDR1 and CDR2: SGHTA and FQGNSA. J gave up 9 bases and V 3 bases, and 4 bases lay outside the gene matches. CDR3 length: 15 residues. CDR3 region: CASSLGLAGAGEQFF. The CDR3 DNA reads TGTGCCAGCAGCTTGGGACTAGCGGGAGCTGGTGAGCAGTTCTTC. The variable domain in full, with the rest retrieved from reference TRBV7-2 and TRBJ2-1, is GAGVSQSPSNKVTEKGKDVELRCDPISGHTALYWYRQSLGQGLEFLIYFQGNSAPDKSGLPSDRFSAERTGGSVSTLTIQRTQQEDSAVYLCASSLGLAGAGEQFFGPGTRLTVL.

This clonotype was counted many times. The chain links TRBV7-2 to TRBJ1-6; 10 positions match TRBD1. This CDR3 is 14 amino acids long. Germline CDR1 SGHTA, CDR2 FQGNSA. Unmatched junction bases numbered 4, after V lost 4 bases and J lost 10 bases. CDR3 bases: TGTGCCAGCAGCTCCCGGGACAGGGGCTCACCCCTCCACTTT. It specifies CASSSRDRGSPLHF. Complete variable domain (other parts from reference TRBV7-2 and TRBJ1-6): GAGVSQSPSNKVTEKGKDVELRCDPISGHTALYWYRQSLGQGLEFLIYFQGNSAPDKSGLPSDRFSAERTGGSVSTLTIQRTQQEDSAVYLCASSSRDRGSPLHFGNGTRLTVT.

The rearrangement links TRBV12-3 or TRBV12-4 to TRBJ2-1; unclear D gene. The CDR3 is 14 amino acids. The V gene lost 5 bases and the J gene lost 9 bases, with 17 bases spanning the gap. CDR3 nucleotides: TGTGCCAGCAGTAACTCGGGCCTAAGCAGTGAGCAGTTCTTC. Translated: CASSNSGLSSEQFF.

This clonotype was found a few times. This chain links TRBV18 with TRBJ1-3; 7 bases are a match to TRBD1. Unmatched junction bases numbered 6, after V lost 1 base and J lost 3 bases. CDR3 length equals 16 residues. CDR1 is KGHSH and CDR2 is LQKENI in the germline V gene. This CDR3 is CASSPRKQGNGNTIYF. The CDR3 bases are TGTGCCAGCTCACCACGAAAACAGGGGAATGGAAACACCATATATTTT.

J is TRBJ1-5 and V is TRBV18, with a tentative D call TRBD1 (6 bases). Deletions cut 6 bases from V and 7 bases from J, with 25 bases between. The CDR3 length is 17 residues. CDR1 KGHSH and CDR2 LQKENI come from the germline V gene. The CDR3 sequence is CASSRDPTGQIGQPQHF. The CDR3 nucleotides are TGTGCCAGCTCCCGGGACCCTACAGGGCAAATTGGCCAGCCCCAGCATTTT.

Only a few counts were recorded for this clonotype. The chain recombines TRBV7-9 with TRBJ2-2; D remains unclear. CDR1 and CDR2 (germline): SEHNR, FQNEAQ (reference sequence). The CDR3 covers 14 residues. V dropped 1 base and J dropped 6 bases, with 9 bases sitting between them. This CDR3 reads CASSLDGLAGELFF. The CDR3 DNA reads TGTGCCAGCAGCTTAGACGGGCTCGCCGGGGAGCTGTTTTTT.

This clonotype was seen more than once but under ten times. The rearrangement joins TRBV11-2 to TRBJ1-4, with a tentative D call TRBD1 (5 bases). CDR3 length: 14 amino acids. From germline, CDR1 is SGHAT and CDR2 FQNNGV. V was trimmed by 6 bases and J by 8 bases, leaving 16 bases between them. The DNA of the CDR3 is TGTGCCAGCAGACCGACCCGACCAGGGGAAAAACTGTTTTTT. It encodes CASRPTRPGEKLFF.

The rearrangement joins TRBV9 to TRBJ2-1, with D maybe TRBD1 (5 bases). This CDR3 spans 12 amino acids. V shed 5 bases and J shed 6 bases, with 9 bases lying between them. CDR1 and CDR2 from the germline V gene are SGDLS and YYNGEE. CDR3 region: CASSGDSNEQFF. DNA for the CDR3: TGTGCCAGCAGTGGCGACAGCAATGAGCAGTTCTTC.

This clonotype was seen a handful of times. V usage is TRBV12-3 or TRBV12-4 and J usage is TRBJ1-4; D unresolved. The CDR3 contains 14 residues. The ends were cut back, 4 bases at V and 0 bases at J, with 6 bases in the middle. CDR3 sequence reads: CASSYSATNEKLFF. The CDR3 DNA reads TGTGCCAGCAGTTACAGTGCAACTAATGAAAAACTGTTTTTT.

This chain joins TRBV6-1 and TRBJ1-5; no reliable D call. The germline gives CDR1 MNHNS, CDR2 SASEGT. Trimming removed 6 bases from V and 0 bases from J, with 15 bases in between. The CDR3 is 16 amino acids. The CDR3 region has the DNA TGTGCCAGCAGCTCCTACACCAAACCTAGCAATCAGCCCCAGCATTTT. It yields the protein CASSSYTKPSNQPQHF.

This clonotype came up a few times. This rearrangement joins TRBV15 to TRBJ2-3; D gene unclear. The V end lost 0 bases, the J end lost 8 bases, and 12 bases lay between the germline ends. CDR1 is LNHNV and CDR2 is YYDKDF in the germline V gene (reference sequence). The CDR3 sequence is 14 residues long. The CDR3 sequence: CATSRDKSRGTQYF. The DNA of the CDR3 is TGTGCCACCAGCAGAGATAAGTCCCGAGGTACGCAGTATTTT. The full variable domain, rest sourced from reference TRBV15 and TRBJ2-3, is DAMVIQNPRYQVTQFGKPVTLSCSQTLNHNVMYWYQQKSSQAPKLLFHYYDKDFNNEADTPDNFQSRRPNTSFCFLDIRSPGLGDTAMYLCATSRDKSRGTQYFGPGTRLTVL.

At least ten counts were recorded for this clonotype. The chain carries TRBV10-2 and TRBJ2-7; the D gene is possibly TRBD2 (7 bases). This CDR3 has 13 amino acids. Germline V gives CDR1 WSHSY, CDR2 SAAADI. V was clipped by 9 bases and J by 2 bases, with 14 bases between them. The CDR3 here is CASKGGVAYEQYF. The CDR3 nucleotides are TGCGCCAGTAAAGGGGGGGTAGCCTACGAGCAGTACTTC.

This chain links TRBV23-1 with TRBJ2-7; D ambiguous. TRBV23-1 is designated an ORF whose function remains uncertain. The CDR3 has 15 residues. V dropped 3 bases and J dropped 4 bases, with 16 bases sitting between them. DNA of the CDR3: TGCGCCAGCAGTCATAACTGGTTTCTAAAGTACGAGCAGTACTTC. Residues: CASSHNWFLKYEQYF.

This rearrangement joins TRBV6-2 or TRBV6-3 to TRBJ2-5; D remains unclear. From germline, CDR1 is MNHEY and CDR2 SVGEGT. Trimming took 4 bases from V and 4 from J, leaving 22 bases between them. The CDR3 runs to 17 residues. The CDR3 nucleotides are TGTGCCAGCAGTTCCCTCCGATCGGCACAGTTGGGAGAGACCCAGTACTTC. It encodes CASSSLRSAQLGETQYF.

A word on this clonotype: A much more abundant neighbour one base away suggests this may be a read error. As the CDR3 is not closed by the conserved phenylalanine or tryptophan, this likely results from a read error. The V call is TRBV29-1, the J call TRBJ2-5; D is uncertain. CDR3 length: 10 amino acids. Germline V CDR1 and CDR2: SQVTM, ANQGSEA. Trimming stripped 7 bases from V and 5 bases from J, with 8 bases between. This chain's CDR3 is CSAKAETQYS. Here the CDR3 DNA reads TGCAGCGCCAAAGCCGAGACCCAGTACTCC.

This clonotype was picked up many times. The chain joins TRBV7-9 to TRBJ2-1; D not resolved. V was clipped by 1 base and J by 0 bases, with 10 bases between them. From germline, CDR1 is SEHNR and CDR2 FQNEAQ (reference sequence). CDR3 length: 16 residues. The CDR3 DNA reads TGTGCCAGCAGCTTAGTGGCCCCTCACTCCTACAATGAGCAGTTCTTC. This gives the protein CASSLVAPHSYNEQFF.

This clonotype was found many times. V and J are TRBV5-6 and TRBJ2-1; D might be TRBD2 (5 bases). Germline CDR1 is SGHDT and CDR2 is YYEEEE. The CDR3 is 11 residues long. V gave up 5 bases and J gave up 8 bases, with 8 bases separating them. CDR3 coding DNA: TGTGCCAGCAGTTGGGGAGATGAGCAGTTCTTC. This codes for CASSWGDEQFF.

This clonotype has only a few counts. This CDR3 is CASSQLESGSWYTGELFF. DNA for the CDR3: TGCGCCAGCAGCCAACTAGAGAGCGGGAGCTGGTACACCGGGGAGCTGTTTTTT. This sequence joins TRBV4-3 and TRBJ2-2, with 8 bases fitting TRBD2. This CDR3 spans 18 amino acids. Germline V gene data show CDR1 as LGHNA and CDR2 as YSLEER. Trimming took 2 bases from V and 3 from J; bases not matched to a gene: 11.

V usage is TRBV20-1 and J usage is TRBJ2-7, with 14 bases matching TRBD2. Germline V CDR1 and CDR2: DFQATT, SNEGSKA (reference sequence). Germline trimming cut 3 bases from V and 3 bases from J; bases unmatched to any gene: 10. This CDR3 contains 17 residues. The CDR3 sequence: CSASPGWTSGRIYEQYF. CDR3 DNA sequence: TGCAGTGCTAGCCCTGGTTGGACTAGCGGGAGGATCTACGAGCAGTACTTC.

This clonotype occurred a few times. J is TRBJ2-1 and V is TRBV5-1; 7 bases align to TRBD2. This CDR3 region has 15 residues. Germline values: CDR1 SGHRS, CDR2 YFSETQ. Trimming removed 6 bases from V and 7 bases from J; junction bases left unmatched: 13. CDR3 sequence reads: CASTPGAGDWNEQFF. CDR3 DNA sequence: TGCGCCAGCACTCCGGGCGCGGGAGATTGGAATGAGCAGTTCTTC.